The 6 T cell receptor beta chains below all came from one sample that was sequenced in a study of Graves' ophthalmopathy and Graves' hyperthyroidism. From RNA, the CDR3 regions of TCR beta chains were amplified and sequenced. The first round was an RT-PCR with HTBI primers, and the second round was a multiplex PCR. TCRdb reprocessed the multiplex PCR reads with MiXCR, giving one entry per CDR3 protein. The profile shows 1 million to 1.3 million distinct CDR3 sequences, less than 45% of them singletons. Sequencing was carried out using peripheral blood or thyroid tissue (not recorded which). The receptor source for this set is an adult man with Graves' hyperthyroidism.

CDR3 in amino acids: CASRLLNNYGYTF. CDR3 sequence (DNA): TGCGCCAGCAGACTACTGAACAACTATGGCTACACCTTC. This chain links TRBV5-1 with TRBJ1-2; D is undetermined. Deletions cut 5 bases from V and 2 bases from J, with 10 bases between. The CDR3 consists of 13 residues. Looked up from germline, CDR1 is SGHRS and CDR2 is YFSETQ.

This clonotype came up many times. Here the CDR3 reads CASRGQTVYGYTF. CDR3 sequence (DNA): TGTGCCAGCAGGGGACAGACAGTCTATGGCTACACCTTC. The chain joins TRBV12-3 or TRBV12-4 to TRBJ1-2; 7 bases agree with TRBD1. V gave up 6 bases and J gave up 4 bases; unmatched junction bases: 5. The length of the CDR3 is 13 residues.

This clonotype was observed at least ten times. The chain recombines TRBV19 with TRBJ1-3, with D possibly matching TRBD1 (6 bases). The CDR3 has 15 residues. From germline, CDR1 is LNHDA and CDR2 SQIVND (reference sequence). Trimming removed 8 bases from V and 4 bases from J, with 18 bases in between. The CDR3 here is CASADRPSWGNTIYF. The DNA for the CDR3 is TGTGCCAGTGCCGACAGGCCATCGTGGGGAAACACCATATATTTT.

This clonotype appeared a few times. This rearrangement joins TRBV5-1 to TRBJ1-6; D might be TRBD1 (6 bases). Trimming removed 1 base from V and 0 bases from J, with 17 bases in between. The CDR3 runs to 19 residues. Per the germline V gene, CDR1 is SGHRS and CDR2 is YFSETQ. CDR3 region: CASSLFLRTASSYNSPLHF. The CDR3 DNA is TGCGCCAGCAGCTTGTTTCTCAGGACAGCGAGCTCCTATAATTCACCCCTCCACTTT.

The table lists this clonotype with many counts. The chain is built from TRBV2 and TRBJ1-6; D not resolved. The CDR3 loop spans 13 amino acids. Trimming removed 8 bases from V and 9 bases from J, with 14 bases in between. Per germline, CDR1 SNHLY and CDR2 FYNNEI. The CDR3 nucleotides are TGTGCCAGCTCTCAGATCCAAAGTTCACCCCTCCACTTT. Translating it yields CASSQIQSSPLHF.

With respect to this clonotype: The junction differs from germline at one of its ends, possibly a read error. The chain combines TRBV5-6 with TRBJ1-3; TRBD1 agrees at 7 bases. The CDR3 totals 14 residues. The germline V gene encodes CDR1 SGHDT and CDR2 YYEEEE. This CDR3 reads CASSPDRERQGWNF. DNA of the CDR3: TGTGCCAGCAGCCCCGACCGGGAAAGACAGGGTTGGAATTTT.